Listed below are T cell receptor beta chains from one sample, sequenced in a study of shared clonotypes between healthy human individuals. Profiled with immunoSEQ multiplex PCR; TCRdb holds only in-frame clones, not every one. The data show about 490,000 clones, with 76% seen just once and 10% to 15% held by the top ten. Sequencing was done on a sample of PBMCs. The receptor source for this set is a woman in her thirties or forties in good health. Some clones in this sample may be carry-over from other donors' samples. The CDR3 runs from the conserved cysteine through the conserved F or W. Fields, in order: V gene, J gene, CDR3 protein.

v_call: TRBV7-6; j_call: TRBJ1-5; cdr3_aa: CASSLEVGVKPQHF
v_call: TRBV7-2; j_call: TRBJ2-5; cdr3_aa: CASLKGQRTDETQYF
v_call: TRBV18; j_call: TRBJ1-1; cdr3_aa: CASSPSTGANTEAFF
v_call: TRBV5-4; j_call: TRBJ2-5; cdr3_aa: CASSIYRYQETQYF
v_call: TRBV29-1; j_call: TRBJ2-5; cdr3_aa: CSVELDRTETQYF
v_call: TRBV19; j_call: TRBJ1-2; cdr3_aa: CASSIPRQGKEGYTF
v_call: TRBV9; j_call: TRBJ2-1; cdr3_aa: CASSVRPGGLNEQFF
v_call: TRBV10-2; j_call: TRBJ2-2; cdr3_aa: CASSESGAGELFF
v_call: TRBV7-9; j_call: TRBJ1-4; cdr3_aa: CASSSGTGSTNEKLFF
v_call: TRBV7-7; j_call: TRBJ2-5; cdr3_aa: CASSLAGTKETQYF
v_call: TRBV5-6; j_call: TRBJ2-5; cdr3_aa: CASSLAFVGGQQETQYF
v_call: TRBV2; j_call: TRBJ1-2; cdr3_aa: CASSLDRGPYGYTF
v_call: TRBV11-3; j_call: TRBJ2-1; cdr3_aa: CASSFSGLEDNEQFF
v_call: TRBV9; j_call: TRBJ1-5; cdr3_aa: CASSVVGQGGQPQHF
v_call: TRBV18; j_call: TRBJ1-4; cdr3_aa: CASSAAQGDGEKLFF
v_call: TRBV4-1; j_call: TRBJ2-7; cdr3_aa: CASSQGLAGPYEQYF
v_call: TRBV5-8; j_call: TRBJ1-1; cdr3_aa: CATPQGVGDTEAFF
v_call: TRBV7-2; j_call: TRBJ2-7; cdr3_aa: CASSLRTSGRYEQYF
v_call: TRBV7-9; j_call: TRBJ2-3; cdr3_aa: CASSHSGRTDTQYF
v_call: TRBV7-9; j_call: TRBJ1-1; cdr3_aa: CASSLMTANTEAFF
v_call: TRBV6-1; j_call: TRBJ1-1; cdr3_aa: CASSEMGQSGTEAFF
v_call: TRBV4-1; j_call: TRBJ1-4; cdr3_aa: CASSQDGTAHWTEKLFF
v_call: TRBV18; j_call: TRBJ2-5; cdr3_aa: CASSPPTGSWETQYF
v_call: TRBV7-9; j_call: TRBJ2-1; cdr3_aa: CASSPQGVGEQFF